The present T cell receptor beta chain was sequenced within a study of T cell changes during pregnancy in multiple sclerosis (dated by TCRdb to between 2018 and 2020). Describing the broader study: In women with multiple sclerosis, the researchers looked at how the T cell repertoire shifted as pregnancy progressed.

This clone was seen just once. Its antigen remains unidentified. Base qualities are not provided; no much larger clone lies one nucleotide away. Libraries were prepared through the immunoSEQ multiplex PCR assay. TCRdb holds this immuneACCESS table with in-frame rearrangements only. Some clones are missing; in checked studies, unresolved V genes explain under half, and the rest has no known cause. Across this sample there are about 38,000 clones, with 91% seen only once. The ten biggest clones cover 9% to 14% of the sample. The CDR3 contains 16 residues, cysteine and phenylalanine counted. The read is trimmed to its CDR3 DNA, 48 bases read in frame from base 1. After removal of 7 bases from V and 2 bases from J, the junction retains 9 bases not matched to a gene. Via the germline V gene, CDR1 is SGDLS and CDR2 YYNGEE.

The TCR was taken from a female donor with multiple sclerosis, enrolled in a pregnancy study. In this chain, TRBV9 is recombined with TRBJ2-2; 9 bases in the junction line up with TRBD2. The source was CD8+ T cells from peripheral blood mononuclear cells, collected after pregnancy. The CDR3 region: CASAPNSGRNTGELFF. The nucleotide sequence is given as TGTGCCAGCGCGCCGAATAGCGGGAGAAACACCGGGGAGCTGTTTTTT.